The 19 T cell receptor beta chains given below trace back to one sample, sequenced in a study of blood T cell repertoires in COVID-19. Here immunoSEQ multiplex PCR was the method, and the copy in TCRdb shows in-frame clones only, minus some. The data contain 220,000 or so clones, 70% to 90% of them singletons. Source material: peripheral blood. Source of these receptors: a man between 50 and 59 years old who had recovered from COVID-19.

The V and J genes are TRBV11-2 and TRBJ2-5; 8 nucleotides line up with TRBD2. This CDR3 is built from 16 residues. J was trimmed by 7 bases and V by 1 base; bases with no gene match: 11. Germline CDR1 and CDR2: SGHAT and FQNNGV. CDR3 coding DNA: TGTGCCAGCAGCTTAGGAGCGGGAAGCGGGGGCGGGACCCAGTACTTC. Its translation is CASSLGAGSGGGTQYF.

The J gene is TRBJ1-4, the V gene TRBV28; D is undetermined. The CDR3 loop spans 12 amino acids. Germline V gene sequence: CDR1 MDHEN, CDR2 SYDVKM. Trimming cost V 4 bases and J 3 bases, with 3 bases left between them. The CDR3 region is CASSSSNEKLFF. CDR3 nucleotide sequence: TGTGCCAGCAGTTCCTCTAATGAAAAACTGTTTTTT.

The chain has TRBV27 and TRBJ2-3, with 7 bases identical to TRBD2. J lost 4 bases, V lost 2 bases, and 6 bases had no gene match. The CDR3 consists of 15 residues. The germline V gene has CDR1 MNHEY and CDR2 SMNVEV (reference sequence). The CDR3 protein is CASSLAGVPPDTQYF. The CDR3 DNA sequence: TGTGCCAGCAGTTTAGCGGGAGTACCCCCAGATACGCAGTATTTT.

The chain is built from TRBV14 and TRBJ2-1, with 10 bases aligning to TRBD2. Trimming removed 4 bases from V and 9 bases from J; junction bases left unmatched: 9. Per the germline V gene, CDR1 is SGHDN and CDR2 is FVKESK. CDR3 length: 15 amino acids. The CDR3 DNA reads as TGTGCCAGCAGCCCACGAGCGGGAGGGCCGGGTGAGCAGTTCTTC. It yields the protein CASSPRAGGPGEQFF.

The rearrangement uses TRBV28 and TRBJ1-2, with 7 bases identical to TRBD1. Germline CDR1 is MDHEN and CDR2 is SYDVKM. This CDR3 contains 13 residues. V lost 9 bases and J lost 5; bases outside the gene matches: 9. The CDR3 bases are TGTGCCAGTAATGGACAGGCAGAATATGGCTACACCTTC. Translation: CASNGQAEYGYTF.

This rearrangement joins TRBV28 to TRBJ1-2, with a possible D match to TRBD1 (6 bases). This CDR3 has 14 amino acids. V was clipped by 5 bases and J by 4 bases, with 14 bases between them. From germline, CDR1 is MDHEN and CDR2 SYDVKM. As DNA, the CDR3 is TGTGCCAGCAGTCCCGCGGACAGCTTCTATGGCTACACCTTC. It specifies CASSPADSFYGYTF.

This chain connects TRBV7-2 to TRBJ2-2, with 9 bases identical to TRBD2. The germline gives CDR1 SGHTA, CDR2 FQGNSA. With 6 bases clipped from V and 5 bases from J, the junction kept 7 bases outside the gene matches. This CDR3 contains 15 residues. CDR3 DNA sequence: TGTGCCAGCAGGGCGGGAGGGGATAGAACCGGGGAGCTGTTTTTT. Translating gives CASRAGGDRTGELFF. The full variable domain, its missing parts supplied by reference TRBV7-2 and TRBJ2-2, is GAGVSQSPSNKVTEKGKDVELRCDPISGHTALYWYRQSLGQGLEFLIYFQGNSAPDKSGLPSDRFSAERTGGSVSTLTIQRTQQEDSAVYLCASRAGGDRTGELFFGEGSRLTVL.

The chain joins TRBV18 to TRBJ2-7, with D maybe TRBD1 (6 bases). The ends were cut back, 4 bases at V and 0 bases at J, with 13 bases in the middle. The CDR3 is 15 amino acids. Per the germline V gene, CDR1 is KGHSH and CDR2 is LQKENI. CDR3 sequence reads: CASSRDPDSSYEQYF. CDR3 bases: TGTGCCAGCTCACGCGACCCGGACAGCTCCTACGAGCAGTACTTC. Complete variable domain (other parts from reference TRBV18 and TRBJ2-7): NAGVMQNPRHLVRRRGQEARLRCSPMKGHSHVYWYRQLPEEGLKFMVYLQKENIIDESGMPKERFSAEFPKEGPSILRIQQVVRGDSAAYFCASSRDPDSSYEQYFGPGTRLTVT.

The rearrangement uses TRBV28 and TRBJ2-7; weak D call: TRBD1 (6 bases). Trimming stripped 5 bases from V and 2 bases from J, with 19 bases between. This CDR3 is 16 amino acids long. Germline V lookup: CDR1 MDHEN, CDR2 SYDVKM. CDR3: CASSPSGASTPYEQYF. The CDR3, as DNA: TGTGCCAGCAGTCCCTCAGGGGCCTCCACCCCCTACGAGCAGTACTTC.

This clone was observed a single time. The chain couples TRBV7-2 to TRBJ2-5; TRBD2 agrees at 7 bases. Germline V lookup: CDR1 SGHTA, CDR2 FQGNSA. V lost 0 bases, J lost 5 bases, and 6 bases stayed unmatched. The CDR3 extends over 15 amino acids. The CDR3 DNA reads TGTGCCAGCAGCTTAGCTAGCGGGCTGGGGGAGACCCAGTACTTC. Translated, it gives CASSLASGLGETQYF.

This chain joins TRBV27 and TRBJ2-1; D might be TRBD1 (6 bases). V was pared by 3 bases and J by 8 bases, with 8 bases between. CDR1 and CDR2 (germline): MNHEY, SMNVEV (reference sequence). The CDR3 covers 12 residues. The CDR3 here is CASSLGAYEQFF. In nucleotides, the CDR3 is TGTGCCAGCAGTTTGGGGGCATATGAGCAGTTCTTC.

The gene calls are TRBV10-2 and TRBJ2-1, with TRBD2 matching over 8 bases. In germline, CDR1 is WSHSY, CDR2 SAAADI. The CDR3 contains 15 residues. Trimming at V came to 3 bases and at J to 5 bases, leaving 6 bases not matched to a gene. In nucleotides, the CDR3 is TGCGCCAGCAGTGATGTTTTAGCGGGAAACAATGAGCAGTTCTTC. It yields the protein CASSDVLAGNNEQFF.

The chain couples TRBV5-1 to TRBJ2-1, with 8 bases fitting TRBD1. V gave up 2 bases and J gave up 9 bases; unmatched junction bases: 7. This CDR3 spans 14 amino acids. CDR1 and CDR2 (germline): SGHRS, YFSETQ. The CDR3 sequence is CASSFRQGNGEQFF. The DNA for the CDR3 is TGCGCCAGCAGCTTCAGACAGGGGAACGGTGAGCAGTTCTTC.

This clone was recorded only once. The J gene is TRBJ2-1, the V gene TRBV11-1; D unresolved. The CDR3 extends over 16 amino acids. CDR1 SGHAT and CDR2 FQDESV come from the germline V gene (reference sequence). V shed 4 bases and J shed 1 base, with 14 bases lying between them. The CDR3 nucleotides read TGTGCCAGCAGCTACACCGGGTTCTTATCCTACAATGAGCAGTTCTTC. It yields the protein CASSYTGFLSYNEQFF.

This clone was counted a single time. This chain joins TRBV27 and TRBJ2-2; perhaps TRBD2 as D (6 bases). The CDR3 is 17 residues long. Germline CDR1 reads MNHEY; CDR2 reads SMNVEV (reference sequence). Trimming removed 3 bases from V and 1 base from J, with 15 bases in between. CDR3 DNA: TGTGCCAGCAGTTTGAGAATTAGCGGCCTGAACACCGGGGAGCTGTTTTTT. It yields the protein CASSLRISGLNTGELFF.

This chain links TRBV28 with TRBJ2-5; 9 bases agree with TRBD1. The CDR3 is 15 amino acids. V shed 3 bases, J shed 3 bases, and the junction held 5 bases outside the gene matches. Per germline, CDR1 MDHEN and CDR2 SYDVKM. The CDR3, as DNA: TGTGCCAGCAGTTTTATGGGGACAGGGAAAGAGACCCAGTACTTC. It is translated as CASSFMGTGKETQYF.

This sequence joins TRBV27 and TRBJ2-7; D is possibly TRBD1 (5 bases). Trimming cost V 6 bases and J 3 bases, with 18 bases left between them. Looked up from germline, CDR1 is MNHEY and CDR2 is SMNVEV (reference sequence). The CDR3 is made up of 15 amino acids. This CDR3 reads CASRNVGAGDYEQYF. The CDR3 DNA sequence: TGTGCCAGCAGAAACGTTGGGGCAGGTGACTACGAGCAGTACTTC.

The chain couples TRBV28 to TRBJ2-7; weak D call: TRBD1 (5 bases). Trimming left V 5 bases short and J 0 bases short, with 14 bases between. The CDR3 runs 15 residues. Per the germline V gene, CDR1 is MDHEN and CDR2 is SYDVKM. Here the CDR3 reads CASSVQVRHSYEQYF. CDR3 bases: TGTGCCAGCAGTGTACAGGTTAGGCACTCCTACGAGCAGTACTTC.

The V call is TRBV30, the J call TRBJ2-2; 7 nucleotides line up with TRBD2. Germline CDR1 and CDR2: GTSNPN and SVGIG (reference sequence). Trimming removed 3 bases from V and 3 bases from J; junction bases left unmatched: 1. The CDR3 has 13 amino acids. The CDR3 spells CAWRGGYTGELFF. The CDR3 bases are TGTGCCTGGAGGGGGGGGTACACCGGGGAGCTGTTTTTT.